This TCR beta chain emerged from a study of blood T cell repertoires in COVID-19. Study as a whole: Sources were T cells, B-cell-depleted T cells, or PBMCs; the material itself was cDNA or gDNA.

This CDR3 has 15 residues. Germline V CDR1 and CDR2: MDHEN, SYDVKM. The V segment lost 5 bases and the J segment 7 bases; nucleotides outside the gene matches: 6. During active infection, Seattle patients enrolled and were then monitored through disease. In the original workflow: Reference gene primers were amplified, and this amplification served to estimate nucleated cell counts. Sequencing used immunoSEQ multiplex PCR; TCRdb keeps in-frame clones, though not all of them. The DNA gave D and trimming, while V, J and clone size come from that table. The table lists tens of thousands of clones, roughly 79% of them singletons, with more than 4% in the top ten.

The receptor comes from an elderly man with COVID-19, enrolled during active disease. The J gene is TRBJ2-1, the V gene TRBV28; TRBD2 aligns across 12 bases. What was sequenced was peripheral blood. The CDR3 is CASSRGLAGLNEQFF. The CDR3 DNA reads TGTGCCAGCAGTAGAGGACTAGCGGGACTTAATGAGCAGTTCTTC.